The rows below give T cell receptor beta chains drawn from one sample of a study of early T cells in non-severe SARS-CoV-2 infection. A single record per CDR3 protein comes from TCRdb applying MiXCR to the 5' RACE reads. The sample lists roughly 90,000 distinct CDR3 sequences, roughly 14% occurring once. The sequencing sample was made of whole blood. The receptor set was obtained from an adult who was a healthcare worker with PCR-confirmed SARS-CoV-2 infection or an uninfected control (not recorded which). CDR3s include the opening cysteine and the closing phenylalanine or tryptophan. A D gene is named only where the DNA matches it firmly. Only part of the rows carry a size: once, few, many, or a class if the clone is expanded.

j_call: TRBJ2-1; d_call: TRBD1; v_call: TRBV24-1; clone_size: -; cdr3_nt: TGTGCCACCGGACAGGGTGCTTTCAATGAGCAGTTCTTC; cdr3_aa: CATGQGAFNEQFF
j_call: TRBJ1-6; d_call: -; v_call: TRBV4-1; clone_size: -; cdr3_nt: TGCGCCAGCAGCCCACGTACAGGTGTCTCACCCCTCCACTTT; cdr3_aa: CASSPRTGVSPLHF
j_call: TRBJ2-4; d_call: -; v_call: TRBV29-1; clone_size: -; cdr3_nt: TGCAGCGTTGACCAGGGTTTTGGCAAAAACATTCAGTACTTC; cdr3_aa: CSVDQGFGKNIQYF
j_call: TRBJ2-3; d_call: -; v_call: TRBV12-3/TRBV12-4; clone_size: -; cdr3_nt: TGTGCCAGCAGAGGGGACTTCACAGATACGCAGTATTTT; cdr3_aa: CASRGDFTDTQYF
j_call: TRBJ1-1; d_call: -; v_call: TRBV2; clone_size: many; cdr3_nt: TGTGCCAGCGTACCCCAGAACACTGAAGCTTTCTTT; cdr3_aa: CASVPQNTEAFF
j_call: TRBJ1-6; d_call: TRBD1; v_call: TRBV11-2; clone_size: -; cdr3_nt: TGTGCCAGCAGGCGAGGGACAGGGGATCGGTCACCCCTCCACTTT; cdr3_aa: CASRRGTGDRSPLHF
j_call: TRBJ2-1; d_call: -; v_call: TRBV2; clone_size: -; cdr3_nt: TGTGCCAGCAGTTATTCACCGAACAATGAGCAGTTCTTC; cdr3_aa: CASSYSPNNEQFF
j_call: TRBJ2-3; d_call: -; v_call: TRBV7-9; clone_size: few; cdr3_nt: TGTGCCAGCAGCCTGATAGCGGATACGCAGTATTTT; cdr3_aa: CASSLIADTQYF
j_call: TRBJ1-3; d_call: -; v_call: TRBV20-1; clone_size: -; cdr3_nt: TGCAGTGCCAGGGGACCTGGAAACACCATATATTTT; cdr3_aa: CSARGPGNTIYF
j_call: TRBJ2-5; d_call: -; v_call: TRBV3-1; clone_size: -; cdr3_nt: TGTGCCAGCAGCCCACCAGCCGGGGAAGAGACCCAGTACTTC; cdr3_aa: CASSPPAGEETQYF
j_call: TRBJ1-4; d_call: -; v_call: TRBV6-6; clone_size: few; cdr3_nt: TGTGCCAGCAGTTCGCCACAGGGTACAAAACTGTTTTTT; cdr3_aa: CASSSPQGTKLFF
j_call: TRBJ2-1; d_call: TRBD2; v_call: TRBV20-1; clone_size: -; cdr3_nt: TGCAGTGCTAGAGGGCTAGCGGGGGGGCCGGGTTACAATGAGCAGTTCTTC; cdr3_aa: CSARGLAGGPGYNEQFF
j_call: TRBJ2-6; d_call: TRBD2; v_call: TRBV30; clone_size: few; cdr3_nt: TGTGCCTGGAGCGCCCTAGCGGGGGGCCCTGGGGCCAACGTCCTGACTTTC; cdr3_aa: CAWSALAGGPGANVLTF
j_call: TRBJ2-2; d_call: -; v_call: TRBV7-3; clone_size: few; cdr3_nt: TGTGCCAGCAGCTTAAATCGTCCCTACGCGGGCACCGGGGAGCTGTTTTTT; cdr3_aa: CASSLNRPYAGTGELFF
j_call: TRBJ1-1; d_call: TRBD1; v_call: TRBV4-1; clone_size: -; cdr3_nt: TGCGCCAGCAGCCAAGTCGGGACAGGGCACACTGAAGCTTTCTTT; cdr3_aa: CASSQVGTGHTEAFF
j_call: TRBJ2-5; d_call: -; v_call: TRBV19; clone_size: many; cdr3_nt: TGTGCCAGTAGGATGGGAGCAAGAGAGACCCAGTACTTC; cdr3_aa: CASRMGARETQYF